The 25 T cell receptor beta chains given below trace back to one sample, sequenced in a study of T cell responses to AZD1222 COVID-19 vaccine (dated by TCRdb to the early 2020s). The meaning of the sample's time point label: baseline before first vaccination. The treatment or condition label, as the study defines it: meningococcal conjugate vaccine given as trial control. Preparation of the library involved the immunoSEQ multiplex PCR assay. The table comes from immuneACCESS by way of TCRdb, which keeps in-frame sequences with V and J called. Part of the clones is missing from these tables; in studies checked, under half for an unresolved V gene and the rest for unknown reasons. The sample table shows just under 90,000 clones, and around nine tenths are seen once. In total, the top ten clones hold around 10% of the sample. Specimen: peripheral blood, collected on day 0 of MenACWY control vaccination. All receptors derive from an adult in good health.

The rearrangement uses TRBV11-3 and TRBJ2-1, with no clear D. The germline V and J ends were trimmed by 1 base and 4 bases, with 5 bases remaining between them. Germline V gene sequence: CDR1 SGHNT, CDR2 YENEEA. CDR3 length: 13 residues. Here the CDR3 reads CASSLGLYNEQFF. The CDR3 DNA is TGTGCCAGCAGCTTAGGTCTTTACAATGAGCAGTTCTTC.

The chain links TRBV19 to TRBJ2-5; TRBD1 aligns across 9 bases. The V gene end was trimmed by 6 bases and the J gene end by 4 bases; junction bases not matched to a gene: 6. Germline loops: CDR1 LNHDA, CDR2 SQIVND (reference sequence). The CDR3 loop spans 14 amino acids. The CDR3 here is CASRRTGDGETQYF. DNA for the CDR3: TGTGCCAGTAGGAGGACAGGGGATGGAGAGACCCAGTACTTC.

The rearrangement links TRBV30 to TRBJ2-7; D might be TRBD1 (6 bases). CDR3 length: 14 residues. The germline V gene encodes CDR1 GTSNPN and CDR2 SVGIG (reference sequence). V was cut by 0 bases and J by 5 bases, with 14 bases left in between. Here the CDR3 reads CAWSVQGFKNEQYF. In nucleotides, the CDR3 is TGTGCCTGGAGTGTACAGGGTTTTAAGAACGAGCAGTACTTC.

V and J are TRBV28 and TRBJ2-5; 9 nucleotides agree with TRBD1. J lost 7 bases, V lost 10 bases, and 10 bases had no gene match. CDR1 MDHEN and CDR2 SYDVKM come from the germline V gene. This CDR3 has 13 amino acids. The CDR3 protein is CATGTGTGGTQYF. The CDR3 DNA is TGTGCCACCGGGACAGGGACGGGGGGGACCCAGTACTTC.

The chain combines TRBV5-6 with TRBJ1-2, with TRBD1 as a possible D gene (5 bases). The CDR3 length is 14 residues. Germline CDR1 and CDR2: SGHDT and YYEEEE. V lost 1 base and J lost 0, with 7 bases in between. The CDR3 is CASSLTGANYGYTF. CDR3 in DNA: TGTGCCAGCAGCTTGACAGGAGCTAACTATGGCTACACCTTC.

The chain employs TRBV28 and TRBJ2-7, with no clear D. This CDR3 is built from 13 residues. Germline V gives CDR1 MDHEN, CDR2 SYDVKM. Deletions cut 7 bases from V and 2 bases from J, with 12 bases between. CDR3 sequence: CASTPGPPYEQYF. CDR3 DNA sequence: TGTGCCAGCACCCCCGGACCACCCTACGAGCAGTACTTC.

This chain uses TRBV19 with TRBJ1-5; D possibly corresponds to TRBD1 (5 bases). The V gene's germline CDR1 is LNHDA and CDR2 SQIVND (reference sequence). V was shortened by 7 bases and J by 3 bases, with 16 bases between the two germline ends. The CDR3 is 15 residues long. In DNA, the CDR3 is TGTGCCAGTACCATCGGAGGGGCTAACAATCAGCCCCAGCATTTT. Residues: CASTIGGANNQPQHF.

The J gene is TRBJ1-5, the V gene TRBV5-5; 7 positions match TRBD1. The V segment lost 4 bases and the J segment 4 bases; nucleotides outside the gene matches: 8. Germline V CDR1 and CDR2: SGHKS, YYEKEE (reference sequence). The CDR3 covers 15 residues. CDR3 DNA: TGTGCCAGCAGCACTACCGGGACAGAGAATCAGCCCCAGCATTTT. It translates to CASSTTGTENQPQHF.

The count of this clone is one. The V call is TRBV6-5, the J call TRBJ1-3; D gene uncertain. Germline lookup yields CDR1 MNHEY and CDR2 SVGAGI. Deletions cut 2 bases from V and 0 bases from J, with 8 bases between. This CDR3 is 15 amino acids long. The CDR3 is CASSYGRSSGNTIYF. The DNA for the CDR3 is TGTGCCAGCAGTTACGGAAGAAGCTCTGGAAACACCATATATTTT.

The chain links TRBV10-3 to TRBJ1-2; D unclear. Per the germline V gene, CDR1 is ENHRY and CDR2 is SYGVKD. The CDR3 spans 15 residues. Trimming stripped 9 bases from V and 1 base from J, with 18 bases between. The CDR3: CAIPKKGGINYGYTF. The DNA of the CDR3 is TGTGCCATACCGAAGAAAGGAGGGATTAACTATGGCTACACCTTC.

This chain joins TRBV4-3 and TRBJ1-4; 8 bases map to TRBD1. After removal of 1 base from V and 5 bases from J, the junction contained 0 bases not matched to a gene. The CDR3 contains 14 residues. From germline, CDR1 is LGHNA and CDR2 YSLEER. CDR3 protein: CASSQGTGNEKLFF. The CDR3 DNA reads as TGCGCCAGCAGCCAAGGGACAGGGAATGAAAAACTGTTTTTT.

The CDR3, as DNA: TGTGCCAGCAGCCAAGGGGTTTGGGAGAACACTGAAGCTTTCTTT. The encoded protein is CASSQGVWENTEAFF. V is TRBV4-2 and J is TRBJ1-1; D is uncertain. V lost 1 base and J 1 base, leaving 10 bases between the germline ends. The CDR3 contains 15 residues. CDR1 and CDR2 (germline): LGHNA, YNFKEQ.

The chain recombines TRBV5-1 with TRBJ2-2; D is undetermined. The CDR3 spans 14 residues. Germline-derived CDR1 and CDR2 are SGHRS and YFSETQ. V was trimmed by 0 bases and J by 6 bases, leaving 9 bases between them. Here the CDR3 DNA reads TGCGCCAGCAGCTTGGAAGGCAGGCCCGGGGAGCTGTTTTTT. Its protein is CASSLEGRPGELFF.

This clone occurred once. The gene calls are TRBV5-8 and TRBJ1-4; D ambiguous. Trimming removed 2 bases from V and 4 bases from J, with 12 bases in between. Germline V CDR1 and CDR2: SGHTS, YDEGEE. The CDR3 extends over 15 amino acids. This chain's CDR3 is CASSLSGSLNEKLFF. The CDR3 DNA is TGTGCCAGCAGCTTATCGGGCAGTCTTAATGAAAAACTGTTTTTT.

This clone was seen only a few times. J is TRBJ1-1 and V is TRBV27; no clear D. Trimming removed 2 bases from V and 4 bases from J, with 8 bases in between. CDR1 is MNHEY and CDR2 is SMNVEV in the germline V gene (reference sequence). This CDR3 has 13 residues. CDR3: CASSLDPSTEAFF. The CDR3 region has the DNA TGTGCCAGCAGTTTAGACCCTAGCACTGAAGCTTTCTTT.

This chain uses TRBV21-1 with TRBJ2-5. TRBV21-1 is an annotated pseudogene. The CDR3 has 13 amino acids. The DNA of the CDR3 is TGTGCCGGACGGAAGACCGACCAAGAGACCCAGTACTTC. Encoded protein: CAGRKTDQETQYF.

The chain uses TRBV6-5 and TRBJ2-3; the match to TRBD1 covers 10 bases. Germline V gene data show CDR1 as MNHEY and CDR2 as SVGAGI. This CDR3 has 15 residues. Losses at the gene ends were 6 bases for V and 5 bases for J; bases not matched to a gene: 8. CDR3 protein: CASSRTGGEQDTQYF. DNA for the CDR3: TGTGCCAGCAGCAGGACAGGGGGAGAACAAGATACGCAGTATTTT.

The J gene is TRBJ1-5, the V gene TRBV27; no firm D call. Trimming shortened V by 3 bases and J by 2 bases, and 8 bases separated the two germline ends. The germline V gene has CDR1 MNHEY and CDR2 SMNVEV (reference sequence). The CDR3 runs to 14 residues. CDR3 nucleotides: TGTGCCAGCAGTTTCATGGGTGGCAATCAGCCCCAGCATTTT. Protein: CASSFMGGNQPQHF.

This clone has only a few counts. The rearrangement uses TRBV19 and TRBJ2-7, with D unresolved. Per the germline V gene, CDR1 is LNHDA and CDR2 is SQIVND (reference sequence). CDR3 length equals 14 residues. V lost 4 bases and J 6 bases, leaving 16 bases between the germline ends. The CDR3 reads CASSNHLTRFEQYF. CDR3 coding DNA: TGTGCCAGTAGTAACCACTTGACCCGGTTCGAGCAGTACTTC.

This chain joins TRBV6-1 and TRBJ1-6, with a weak D call TRBD1 (5 bases). Trimming pared 1 base from V and 7 bases from J, leaving 14 bases between. Germline V gene lookup returns CDR1 MNHNS and CDR2 SASEGT. The CDR3 sequence is 16 residues long. The CDR3: CASSEGKGRPNSPLHF. The CDR3 coding sequence is TGTGCCAGCAGTGAAGGTAAGGGGCGACCGAATTCACCCCTCCACTTT.

This sequence joins TRBV19 and TRBJ2-7, with 7 bases that match TRBD1. This CDR3 spans 14 amino acids. The V and J ends lost 3 bases and 1 base, in that order; junction bases with no gene match: 3. The germline CDR1 and CDR2 sequences are LNHDA and SQIVND (reference sequence). The CDR3 is CASSIQGDSYEQYF. CDR3 nucleotide sequence: TGTGCCAGTAGTATCCAGGGGGATTCCTACGAGCAGTACTTC.

The CDR3 loop reads CASSLVATEETQYF. CDR3 coding DNA: TGTGCCAGCAGCTTGGTGGCTACTGAAGAGACCCAGTACTTC. This chain joins TRBV5-4 and TRBJ2-5; D call uncertain. This CDR3 has 14 residues. Trimming took off 0 bases at V and 3 bases at J, with 9 bases between the two ends. Germline assignment: CDR1 SGHNT and CDR2 YYREEE (reference sequence).

The chain employs TRBV5-8 and TRBJ1-1, with D hard to call. Trimming stripped 4 bases from V and 4 bases from J, with 8 bases between. CDR3 length equals 12 residues. The germline gives CDR1 SGHTS, CDR2 YDEGEE. CDR3 sequence reads: CASSRASTEAFF. CDR3 DNA sequence: TGTGCCAGCAGCCGGGCGAGCACTGAAGCTTTCTTT.

The chain is built from TRBV7-9 and TRBJ1-5; D uncertain. Germline CDR1 SEHNR, CDR2 FQNEAQ (reference sequence). The CDR3 is 13 amino acids. The V end lost 4 bases, the J end lost 5 bases, and 9 bases lay between the germline ends. The CDR3 region has the DNA TGTGCCAGCAGCTCCAAGGCCGATCAGCCCCAGCATTTT. This sequence encodes CASSSKADQPQHF.

The chain employs TRBV19 and TRBJ1-5, with D unresolved. The CDR3 is 14 amino acids. Deletions cut 5 bases from V and 2 bases from J, with 10 bases between. Germline V gene sequence: CDR1 LNHDA, CDR2 SQIVND (reference sequence). DNA for the CDR3: TGTGCCAGTAGTGAGTCTGGCGGCAATCAGCCCCAGCATTTT. Translating it yields CASSESGGNQPQHF.